This TCR beta chain was recorded in a study of blood T cells in healthy people across ages (dated by TCRdb to about 2015). General notes on the study: In model experiments, template switching captured about one uniquely barcoded TCR beta cDNA molecule for every two T cells. The donors were split into four age groups: young (average 16 years), middle-aged (more than 35), aged (62) and long-lived (about 74). Age-related changes in TCR beta repertoire diversity were measured in the study by deep sequencing normalized with unique cDNA molecular identifiers. The study analyzed two additional independent replicas of 1 million unique cDNA reads from the same blood draw for two donors, one aged 18 to 30 and one aged 80 or older. To avoid experimental bias, donors of different ages were spread randomly across the sequencing lanes. Broader findings and caveats from the paper: Donor CMV infection status was unknown, potentially confounding age-related changes in expanded clonotypes. Compared with the aged group, more naive CD4+ T cells, fewer expanded clones and increased TCR diversity were shown by the long-lived group, suggesting age selection. Since profiling was done on bulk unsorted PBMCs, naive and antigen-experienced compartments could not be conclusively compared. The percentage of naive T cells measured by flow cytometry correlated strongly with observed TCR beta diversity. Observed TCR beta diversity per million T cells fell roughly linearly with age, and a significant reduction was already apparent by age around 40. Total diversity estimates from one million sequenced T cells were considered lower bounds and underestimates.

The donors were some 39 Caucasian individuals from Russia, aged roughly 6 to 100 years, who were systemically healthy. Each donor gave 8 to 10 milliliters of peripheral blood, drawn into EDTA-treated Vacutainer tubes. PBMCs were isolated by Ficoll-Paque density-gradient centrifugation, with at least 7 million obtained per sample. Total RNA, at least 6 micrograms per sample, was extracted from PBMCs with Trizol reagent. For every donor, an aliquot of PBMCs went through flow cytometry to measure the percentages of naive CD45RAhigh/CD27high T cells. From a lookup of the germline V gene, CDR1 and CDR2 are SQVTM and ANQGSEA. Spanning cysteine to phenylalanine, the CDR3 consists of 12 amino acids. The retained sequence is limited to the CDR3, 36 bases, with the frame set at the first base. Preparation of the library involved 5' RACE. Sequencing was performed on an Illumina HiSeq 2500. A second roughly 6 to 11 cycle PCR used a sample-barcoded 5' primer and a J-beta primer mix. A unique molecular identifier was introduced onto each TCR beta cDNA molecule by a template-switch 5' adaptor carrying 12 random nucleotides. Each sample yielded at least 2.5 million CDR3-containing paired-end reads. The Mint cDNA synthesis kit, primed by a TRBC-specific oligonucleotide, was used to synthesize first-strand cDNA from all RNA. Following uracil-DNA glycosylase treatment, all cDNA underwent a first 18-cycle PCR with the universal primers M1SS and BC2_uni_R. Per the source publication's procedure: Each sample was normalized by randomly selecting 1 million high-quality reads, each carrying a distinct molecular identifier. Reads with shared molecular identifiers were discarded instead of being binned into consensus sequences. MiTCR, with a Q25 quality threshold and the strictest error-elimination algorithm, was used for CDR3 identification, clonotype clustering and error correction. Lower-bound total TCR beta diversity was estimated with a nonparametric unseen species model using Euler transformation. Clones were called with MiXCR by TCRdb after fastp trimmed the public reads at Q25, and only in-frame beta chains were retained. Entries are consolidated by CDR3 protein sequence, retaining the most common genes and DNA. TCRdb's processing, not the study's, gives the V and J calls here. In this sample the table shows hundreds of thousands of distinct CDR3 sequences, about 44% of which occur a single time. Jointly, the top ten make up roughly 13% of the sample.

In the case of this clonotype: It has no known antigen specificity. An end of the junction does not agree with germline; a read error may underlie this.

The chain links TRBV29-1 with TRBJ1-2, with no confident D gene call. The TCR sequence derives from a man aged 25 to 45 in good health. Sequenced sample: blood. The sequenced DNA is TGCAGCGCTGAAGTTGGAGGTGAGGGCTACACCTTC. It specifies CSAEVGGEGYTF. The variable domain in full, with residues beyond the CDR3 obtained from the reference TRBV29-1 and TRBJ1-2 genes, is SAVISQKPSRDICQRGTSLTIQCQVDSQVTMMFWYRQQPGQSLTLIATANQGSEATYESGFVIDKFPISRPNLTFSTLTVSNMSPEDSSIYLCSAEVGGEGYTFGSGTRLTVV.